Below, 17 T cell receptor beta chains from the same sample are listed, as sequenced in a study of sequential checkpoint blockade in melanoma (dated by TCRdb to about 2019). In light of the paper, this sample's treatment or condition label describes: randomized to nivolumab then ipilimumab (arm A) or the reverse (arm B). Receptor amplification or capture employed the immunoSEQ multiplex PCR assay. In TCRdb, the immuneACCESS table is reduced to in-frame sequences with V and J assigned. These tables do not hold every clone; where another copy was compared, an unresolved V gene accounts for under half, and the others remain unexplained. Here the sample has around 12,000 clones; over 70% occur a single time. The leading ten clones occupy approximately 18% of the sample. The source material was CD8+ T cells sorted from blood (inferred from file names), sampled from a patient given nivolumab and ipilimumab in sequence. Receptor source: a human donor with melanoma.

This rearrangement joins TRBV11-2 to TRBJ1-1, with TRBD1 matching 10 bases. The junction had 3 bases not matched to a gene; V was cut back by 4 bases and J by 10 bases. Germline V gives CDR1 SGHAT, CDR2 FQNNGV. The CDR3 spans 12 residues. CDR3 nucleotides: TGTGCCAGCAGCTGGGACAGGGGAACAGCTTTCTTT. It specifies CASSWDRGTAFF.

The CDR3 region is CASSRQGQIDEQFF. The CDR3 nucleotides read TGTGCCAGTTCCCGGCAGGGTCAGATTGATGAGCAGTTCTTC. The chain joins TRBV18 to TRBJ2-1, with D perhaps matching TRBD1 (5 bases). V shed 9 bases and J shed 8 bases, with 20 bases lying between them. The CDR3 consists of 14 residues. In germline, CDR1 is KGHSH, CDR2 LQKENI.

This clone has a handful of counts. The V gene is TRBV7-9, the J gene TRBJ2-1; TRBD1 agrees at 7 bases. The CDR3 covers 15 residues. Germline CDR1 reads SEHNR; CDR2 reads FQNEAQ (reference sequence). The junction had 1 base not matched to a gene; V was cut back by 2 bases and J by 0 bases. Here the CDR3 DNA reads TGTGCCAGCAGCTTACCAGGGGGCTCCTACAATGAGCAGTTCTTC. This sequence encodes CASSLPGGSYNEQFF. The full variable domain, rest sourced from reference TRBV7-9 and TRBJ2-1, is DTGVSQNPRHKITKRGQNVTFRCDPISEHNRLYWYRQTLGQGPEFLTYFQNEAQLEKSRLLSDRFSAERPKGSFSTLEIQRTEQGDSAMYLCASSLPGGSYNEQFFGPGTRLTVL.

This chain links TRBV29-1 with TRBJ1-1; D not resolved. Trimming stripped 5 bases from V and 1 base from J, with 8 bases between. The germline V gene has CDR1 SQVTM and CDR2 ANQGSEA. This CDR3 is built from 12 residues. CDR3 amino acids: CSVSESNTEAFF. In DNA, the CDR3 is TGCAGCGTTTCGGAGTCGAACACTGAAGCTTTCTTT.

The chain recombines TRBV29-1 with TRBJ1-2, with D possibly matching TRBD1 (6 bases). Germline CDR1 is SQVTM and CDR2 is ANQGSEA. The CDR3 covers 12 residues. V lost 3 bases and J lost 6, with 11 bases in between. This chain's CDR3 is CSVDDRKDGYTF. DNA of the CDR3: TGCAGCGTTGATGACAGGAAAGATGGCTACACCTTC.

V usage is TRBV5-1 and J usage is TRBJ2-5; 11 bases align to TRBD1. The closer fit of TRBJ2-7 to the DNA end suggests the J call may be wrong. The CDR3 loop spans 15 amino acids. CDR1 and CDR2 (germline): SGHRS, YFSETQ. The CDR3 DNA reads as TGCGCCAGCAGCTTGAAGGGACAGGGGGTGCACGAGCAGTACTTC. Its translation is CASSLKGQGVHEQYF.

The CDR3 DNA reads TGTGCCAGCAGCCCGGGACAGACCGCTAGCTATGGCTACACCTTC. Its translation: CASSPGQTASYGYTF. The chain carries TRBV6-5 and TRBJ1-2; 7 positions match TRBD1. The CDR3 length is 15 residues. Per germline, CDR1 MNHEY and CDR2 SVGAGI. The junction had 11 bases not matched to a gene; V was cut back by 6 bases and J by 4 bases.

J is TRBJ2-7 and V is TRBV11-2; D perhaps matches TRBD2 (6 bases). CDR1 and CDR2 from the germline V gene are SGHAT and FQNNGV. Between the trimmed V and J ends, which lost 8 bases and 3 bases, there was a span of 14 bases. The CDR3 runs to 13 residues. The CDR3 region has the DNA TGTGCCAGCCGCACGGGAGCTAGCTACGAGCAGTACTTC. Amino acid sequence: CASRTGASYEQYF.

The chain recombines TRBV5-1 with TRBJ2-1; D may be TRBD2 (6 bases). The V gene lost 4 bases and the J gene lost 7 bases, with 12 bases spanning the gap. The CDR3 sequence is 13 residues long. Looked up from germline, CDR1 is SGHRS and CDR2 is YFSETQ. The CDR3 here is CASSTPAGNEQFF. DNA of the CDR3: TGCGCCAGCAGCACTCCTGCGGGAAATGAGCAGTTCTTC.

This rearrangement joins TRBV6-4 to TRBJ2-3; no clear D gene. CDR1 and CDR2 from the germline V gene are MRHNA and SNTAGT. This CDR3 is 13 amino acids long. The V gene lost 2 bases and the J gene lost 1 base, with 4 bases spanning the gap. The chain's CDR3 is CASSDRGTDTQYF. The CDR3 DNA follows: TGTGCCAGCAGTGACCGTGGCACAGATACGCAGTATTTT.

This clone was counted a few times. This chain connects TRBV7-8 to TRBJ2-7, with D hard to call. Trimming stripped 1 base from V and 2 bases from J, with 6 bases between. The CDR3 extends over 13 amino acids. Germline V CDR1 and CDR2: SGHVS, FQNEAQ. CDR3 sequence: CASSLDTAYEQYF. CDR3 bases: TGTGCCAGCAGCTTAGACACAGCCTACGAGCAGTACTTC.

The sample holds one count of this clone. This CDR3 is CASSFRTGLPYGYTF. As DNA, the CDR3 is TGTGCCAGCAGTTTTAGGACAGGGCTCCCCTATGGCTACACCTTC. This chain links TRBV6-5 with TRBJ1-2, with 8 positions matching TRBD1. The trim removed 4 bases at V and 4 bases at J, leaving 8 bases unmatched. CDR1 MNHEY and CDR2 SVGAGI come from the germline V gene. This CDR3 is 15 amino acids long.

The CDR3: CASRGPGAPRKTYGYTF. Written as DNA, the CDR3 is TGTGCAAGTCGCGGACCTGGGGCTCCACGAAAGACCTATGGCTACACCTTC. The chain recombines TRBV12-2 with TRBJ1-2; the table calls TRBD1, which could not be checked here. TRBV12-2 is reported as a pseudogene. This CDR3 is built from 17 residues.

Here the CDR3 reads CASSLSSTSPGDEQFF. The CDR3 bases are TGTGCCAGCAGCTTAAGTAGTACTAGCCCGGGGGATGAGCAGTTCTTC. The chain employs TRBV7-3 and TRBJ2-1; D is perhaps TRBD2 (6 bases). This CDR3 spans 16 amino acids. Trimming left V 1 base short and J 8 bases short, with 18 bases between. Germline values: CDR1 SGHTA, CDR2 FQGTGA.

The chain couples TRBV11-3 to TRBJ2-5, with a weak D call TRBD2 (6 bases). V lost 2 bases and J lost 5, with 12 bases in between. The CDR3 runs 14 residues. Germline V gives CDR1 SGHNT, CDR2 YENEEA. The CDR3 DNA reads TGTGCCAGCAGCTTATACGGGAGCTGGGAGACCCAGTACTTC. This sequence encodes CASSLYGSWETQYF.

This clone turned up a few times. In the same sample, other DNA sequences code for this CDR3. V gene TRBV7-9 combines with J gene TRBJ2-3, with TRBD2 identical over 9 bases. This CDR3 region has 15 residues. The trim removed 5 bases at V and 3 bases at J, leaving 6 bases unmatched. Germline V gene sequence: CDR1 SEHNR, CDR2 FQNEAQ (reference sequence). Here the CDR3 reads CASSPSGISTDTQYF. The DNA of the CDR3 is TGTGCCAGCAGCCCTAGCGGGATAAGTACAGATACGCAGTATTTT.

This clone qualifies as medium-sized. CDR3 sequence reads: CASSLGQSSNQPQHF. CDR3 coding DNA: TGTGCCAGCAGCTTGGGACAGAGTAGCAATCAGCCCCAGCATTTT. The chain couples TRBV7-9 to TRBJ1-5, with TRBD1 matching 7 bases. The germline gives CDR1 SEHNR, CDR2 FQNEAQ (reference sequence). Germline trimming cut 3 bases from V and 0 bases from J; bases unmatched to any gene: 2. CDR3 size: 15 residues.